This T cell receptor (beta chain) was profiled in a study of CD8 T cells in ankylosing spondylitis. With molecular barcodes, quantitative 5'-RACE was used to make the TCR beta libraries. TCRdb re-called the 5' RACE reads with MiXCR, one entry per CDR3 protein. Found here are some 130,000 distinct CDR3 sequences, approximately 13% of them singletons; the top ten hold 2.5% to 3.5%. Details on this clonotype: The antigen remains undetermined.

Study results and limitations: The study identified a TCR beta motif of fewer than 10 highly homologous variants that appeared characteristic of ankylosing spondylitis blood. Disease-associated clones were reportedly significantly overrepresented in matched ankylosing spondylitis synovial fluid.

The CDR3 consists of 14 residues. Germline loops: CDR1 MNHNS, CDR2 SASEGT. The junction had 5 bases not matched to a gene; V was cut back by 6 bases and J by 5 bases. V usage is TRBV6-1 and J usage is TRBJ2-3; 10 nucleotides match TRBD1. Input material: blood, either unsorted or a sorted T cell fraction (not recorded which). The receptor was derived from a female donor with ankylosing spondylitis or in good health (not recorded which). The CDR3 DNA reads TGTGCCAGCAGCCCGGGACAGGGGAGAGATACGCAGTATTTT. Translated, it gives CASSPGQGRDTQYF.